This T cell receptor (beta chain) was recorded in a study of blood T cell repertoires in COVID-19. On the study more broadly: Samples representing acute and convalescent COVID-19 were sourced from the United States, Italy and Spain. T cells, B-cell-depleted T cells, or PBMCs provided the cDNA or gDNA that served as material.

CDR1 MDHEN and CDR2 SYDVKM come from the germline V gene. V was shortened by 6 bases and J by 4 bases, with 10 bases between the two germline ends. CDR3 length equals 14 residues. In the original workflow: Estimated nucleated cell counts came from reference gene primer amplification. Assay used: immunoSEQ multiplex PCR; TCRdb lists only in-frame clones, some missing. V, J and clone size are taken as reported in that table, and D and trimming were inferred from the DNA itself. Among about 160,000 clones, almost 85% were seen once, and the ten largest hold 22%. This chain joins TRBV28 and TRBJ2-6; TRBD1 might be the D (5 bases). Source material: peripheral blood. The receptor was isolated from a woman at least 80 years old with acute or convalescent COVID-19. The CDR3, as DNA: TGTGCCAGCAGCGCAGGGAAAGGGGCCAACGTCCTGACTTTC. Amino acids: CASSAGKGANVLTF. The full variable domain, its missing parts supplied by reference TRBV28 and TRBJ2-6, is DVKVTQSSRYLVKRTGEKVFLECVQDMDHENMFWYRQDPGLGLRLIYFSYDVKMKEKGDIPEGYSVSREKKERFSLILESASTNQTSMYLCASSAGKGANVLTFGAGSRLTVL.